This T cell receptor (beta chain) was profiled in a study of shared clonotypes between healthy human individuals. Study conclusions and caveats: Specimens sampled were limited to blood, with tissue repertoires likely differing.

Everyone who donated was a Caucasian adult who lived in Nashville, Tennessee. The CDR3 loop spans 14 amino acids. Germline CDR1 reads SGDLS; CDR2 reads YYNGEE. The V and J ends lost 2 bases and 8 bases respectively, with 13 bases between them. About 28,000 T cell genomes (roughly 300 ng DNA) went into each PBMC replicate. Here immunoSEQ multiplex PCR was the method, and the copy in TCRdb shows in-frame clones only, minus some. The data contain fewer than 650,000 clones, roughly 72% of them singletons. This clone was seen a few times. Antigen specificity is unknown. The clonotype originates from a middle-aged woman in good health. Some clones in this sample may be carry-over from other donors' samples. The V call is TRBV9, the J call TRBJ2-2; D tentatively fits TRBD1 or TRBD2 (5 bases each). Sequencing used PBMCs. Here the CDR3 DNA reads TGTGCCAGCAGCGTTCACAGGAGGCTTGGGGAGCTGTTTTTT. The encoded protein is CASSVHRRLGELFF.